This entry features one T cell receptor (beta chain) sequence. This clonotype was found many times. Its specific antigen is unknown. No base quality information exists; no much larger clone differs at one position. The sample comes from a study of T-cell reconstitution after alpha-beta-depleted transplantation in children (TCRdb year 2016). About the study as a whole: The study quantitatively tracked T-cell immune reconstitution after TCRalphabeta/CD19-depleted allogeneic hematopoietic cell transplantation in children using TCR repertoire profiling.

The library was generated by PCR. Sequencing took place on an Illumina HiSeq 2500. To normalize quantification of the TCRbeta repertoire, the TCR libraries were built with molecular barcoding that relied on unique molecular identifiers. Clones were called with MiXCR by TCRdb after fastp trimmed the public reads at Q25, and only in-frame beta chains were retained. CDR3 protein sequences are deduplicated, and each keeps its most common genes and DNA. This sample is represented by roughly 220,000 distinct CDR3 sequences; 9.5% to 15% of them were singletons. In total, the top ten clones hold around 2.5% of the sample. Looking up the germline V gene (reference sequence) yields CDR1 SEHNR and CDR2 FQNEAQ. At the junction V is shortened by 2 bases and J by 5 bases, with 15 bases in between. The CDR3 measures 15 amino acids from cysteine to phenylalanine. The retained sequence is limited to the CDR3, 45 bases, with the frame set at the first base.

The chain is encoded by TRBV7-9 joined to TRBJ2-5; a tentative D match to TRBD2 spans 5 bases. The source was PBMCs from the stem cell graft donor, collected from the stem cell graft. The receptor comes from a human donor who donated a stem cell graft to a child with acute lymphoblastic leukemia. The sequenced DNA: TGTGCCAGCAGCTTAAAGAGGGCGCCCCGGGAGACCCAGTACTTC. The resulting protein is CASSLKRAPRETQYF.